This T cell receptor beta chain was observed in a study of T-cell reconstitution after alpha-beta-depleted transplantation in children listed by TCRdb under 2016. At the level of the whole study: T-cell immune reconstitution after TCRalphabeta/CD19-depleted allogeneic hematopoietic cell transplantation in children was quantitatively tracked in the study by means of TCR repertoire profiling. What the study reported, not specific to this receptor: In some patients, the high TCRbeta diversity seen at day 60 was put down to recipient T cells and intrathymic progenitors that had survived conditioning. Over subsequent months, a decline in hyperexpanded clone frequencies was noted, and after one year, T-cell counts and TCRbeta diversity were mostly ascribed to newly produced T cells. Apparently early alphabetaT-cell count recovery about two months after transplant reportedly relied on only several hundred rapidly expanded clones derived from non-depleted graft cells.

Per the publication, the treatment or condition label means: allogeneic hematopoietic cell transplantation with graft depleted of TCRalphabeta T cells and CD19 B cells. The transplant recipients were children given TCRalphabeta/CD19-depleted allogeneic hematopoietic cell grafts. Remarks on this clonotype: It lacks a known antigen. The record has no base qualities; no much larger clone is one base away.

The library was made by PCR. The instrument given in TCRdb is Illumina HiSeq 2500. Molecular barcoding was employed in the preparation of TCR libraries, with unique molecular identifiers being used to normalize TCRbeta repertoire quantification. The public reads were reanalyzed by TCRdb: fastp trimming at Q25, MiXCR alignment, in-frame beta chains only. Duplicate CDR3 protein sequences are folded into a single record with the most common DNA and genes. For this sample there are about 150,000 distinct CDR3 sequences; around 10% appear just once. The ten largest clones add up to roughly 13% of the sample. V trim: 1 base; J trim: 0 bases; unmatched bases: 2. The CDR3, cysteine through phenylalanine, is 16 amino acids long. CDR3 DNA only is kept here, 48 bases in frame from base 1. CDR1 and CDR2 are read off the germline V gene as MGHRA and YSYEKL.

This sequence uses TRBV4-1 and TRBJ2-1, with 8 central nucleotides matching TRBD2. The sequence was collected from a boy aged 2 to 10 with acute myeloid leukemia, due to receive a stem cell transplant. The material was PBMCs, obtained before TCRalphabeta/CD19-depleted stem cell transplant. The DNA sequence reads TGCGCCAGCAGCCAAGGACGGGGGGGCTCCTACAATGAGCAGTTCTTC. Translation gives CASSQGRGGSYNEQFF.